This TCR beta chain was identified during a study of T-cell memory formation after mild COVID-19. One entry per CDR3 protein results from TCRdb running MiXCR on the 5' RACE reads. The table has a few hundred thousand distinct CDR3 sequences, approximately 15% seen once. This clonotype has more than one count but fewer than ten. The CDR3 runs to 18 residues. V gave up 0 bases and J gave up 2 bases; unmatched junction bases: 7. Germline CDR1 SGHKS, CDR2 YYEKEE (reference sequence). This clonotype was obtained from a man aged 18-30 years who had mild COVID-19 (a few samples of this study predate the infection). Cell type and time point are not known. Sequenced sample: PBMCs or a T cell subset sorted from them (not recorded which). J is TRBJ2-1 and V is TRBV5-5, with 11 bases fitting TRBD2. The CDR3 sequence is CASSLGPTSGGPYNEQFF. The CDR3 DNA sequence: TGTGCCAGCAGCTTGGGCCCCACTAGCGGGGGTCCCTACAATGAGCAGTTCTTC. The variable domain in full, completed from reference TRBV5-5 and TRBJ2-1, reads DAGVTQSPTHLIKTRGQQVTLRCSPISGHKSVSWYQQVLGQGPQFIFQYYEKEERGRGNFPDRFSARQFPNYSSELNVNALLLGDSALYLCASSLGPTSGGPYNEQFFGPGTRLTVL.